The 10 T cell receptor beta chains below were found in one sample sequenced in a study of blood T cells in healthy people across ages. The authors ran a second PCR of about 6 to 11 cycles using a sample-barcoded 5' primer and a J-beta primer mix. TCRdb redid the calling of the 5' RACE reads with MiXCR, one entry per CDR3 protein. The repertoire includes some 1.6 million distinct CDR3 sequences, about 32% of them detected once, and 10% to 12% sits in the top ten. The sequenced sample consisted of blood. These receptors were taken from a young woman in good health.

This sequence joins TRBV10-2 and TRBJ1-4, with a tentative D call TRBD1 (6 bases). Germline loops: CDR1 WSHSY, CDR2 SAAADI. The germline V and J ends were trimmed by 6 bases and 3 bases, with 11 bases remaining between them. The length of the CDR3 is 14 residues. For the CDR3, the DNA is TGCGCCAGCAGGACAGGAAACTCTAATGAAAAACTGTTTTTT. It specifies CASRTGNSNEKLFF.

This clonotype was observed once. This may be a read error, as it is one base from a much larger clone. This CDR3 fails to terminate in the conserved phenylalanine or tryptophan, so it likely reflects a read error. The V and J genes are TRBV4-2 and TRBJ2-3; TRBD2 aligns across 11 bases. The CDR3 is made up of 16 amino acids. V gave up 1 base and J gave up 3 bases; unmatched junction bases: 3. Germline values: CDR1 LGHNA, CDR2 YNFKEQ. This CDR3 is CASSQATSGVTDTQYL. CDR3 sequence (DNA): TGTGCCAGCAGCCAAGCGACTAGCGGGGTAACAGATACGCAGTATTTG.

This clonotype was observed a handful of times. The CDR3 is CASRPNLVQETQYF. CDR3 DNA: TGTGCCAGCAGGCCGAACTTAGTACAAGAGACCCAGTACTTC. The J gene is TRBJ2-5, the V gene TRBV6-1; D call uncertain. This CDR3 has 14 residues. Trimming pared 6 bases from V and 2 bases from J, leaving 13 bases between. The germline CDR1 and CDR2 sequences are MNHNS and SASEGT.

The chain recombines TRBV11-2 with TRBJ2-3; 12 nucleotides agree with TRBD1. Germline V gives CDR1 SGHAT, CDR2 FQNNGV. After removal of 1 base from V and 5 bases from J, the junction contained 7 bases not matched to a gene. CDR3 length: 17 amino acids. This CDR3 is CASSLGVRDRGLDTQYF. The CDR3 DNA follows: TGTGCCAGCAGCTTAGGAGTTCGGGACAGGGGGCTAGATACGCAGTATTTT.

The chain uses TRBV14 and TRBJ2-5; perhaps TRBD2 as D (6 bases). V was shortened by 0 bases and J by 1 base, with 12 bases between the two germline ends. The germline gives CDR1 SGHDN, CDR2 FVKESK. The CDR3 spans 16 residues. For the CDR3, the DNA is TGTGCCAGCAGCCAAGATAGCGGATCCTTCCAAGAGACCCAGTACTTC. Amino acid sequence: CASSQDSGSFQETQYF.

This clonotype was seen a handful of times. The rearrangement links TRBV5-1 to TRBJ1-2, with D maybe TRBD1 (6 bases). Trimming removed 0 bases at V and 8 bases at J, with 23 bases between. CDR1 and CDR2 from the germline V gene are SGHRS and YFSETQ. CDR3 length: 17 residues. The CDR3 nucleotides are TGCGCCAGCAGCTTGGGAAATTCCGGGACATCTTTGGGCGGCTACACCTTC. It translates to CASSLGNSGTSLGGYTF.

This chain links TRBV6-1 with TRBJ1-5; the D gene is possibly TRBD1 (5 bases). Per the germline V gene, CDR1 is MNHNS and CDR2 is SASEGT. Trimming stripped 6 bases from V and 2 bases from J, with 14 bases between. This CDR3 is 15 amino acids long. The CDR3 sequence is CASRVRQGGNQPQHF. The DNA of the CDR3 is TGTGCCAGCAGGGTGCGGCAGGGCGGCAATCAGCCCCAGCATTTT.

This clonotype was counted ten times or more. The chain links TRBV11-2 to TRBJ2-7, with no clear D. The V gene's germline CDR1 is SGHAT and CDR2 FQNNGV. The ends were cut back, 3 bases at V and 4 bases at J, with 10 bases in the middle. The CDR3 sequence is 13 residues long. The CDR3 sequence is CASSFVSGYEQYF. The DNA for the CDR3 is TGTGCCAGCAGCTTCGTGTCTGGGTACGAGCAGTACTTC.

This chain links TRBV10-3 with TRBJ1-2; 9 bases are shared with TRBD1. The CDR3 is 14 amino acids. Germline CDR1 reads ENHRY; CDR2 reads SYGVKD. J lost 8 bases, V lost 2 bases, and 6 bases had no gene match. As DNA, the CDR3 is TGTGCCATCAGTGAGCCGGGACAGGGAATCGGCTACACCTTC. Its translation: CAISEPGQGIGYTF.

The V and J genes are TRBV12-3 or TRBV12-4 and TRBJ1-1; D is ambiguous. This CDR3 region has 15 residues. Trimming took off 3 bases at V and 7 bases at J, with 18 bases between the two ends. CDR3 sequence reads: CASSFPAGGLGEAFF. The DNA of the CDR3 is TGTGCCAGCAGTTTTCCGGCAGGAGGGCTTGGTGAAGCTTTCTTT.